Shown below are 4 T cell receptor beta chains from a single sample sequenced in a study of breast tumors, draining lymph nodes, adjacent tissues. TCRdb called the multiplex PCR reads again in MiXCR, with one record for every CDR3 protein. The repertoire includes fewer than 200,000 distinct CDR3 sequences, 30% to 35% of them detected once, and about 3.9% sits in the top ten. Axillary draining lymph nodes of breast cancer patients supplied the node samples. Material: axillary lymph node tissue. Receptors were obtained from a female donor with breast cancer. Some clones in this sample may be carry-over from other donors' samples.

The chain combines TRBV4-1 with TRBJ1-2, with D possibly TRBD1 on 6 matching bases. Trimming took off 3 bases at V and 5 bases at J, with 22 bases between the two ends. The CDR3 is 17 amino acids. The germline gives CDR1 MGHRA, CDR2 YSYEKL. The CDR3 here is CASSQGLDSRGLYGYTF. CDR3 sequence (DNA): TGCGCCAGCAGCCAGGGCTTGGACAGCCGGGGCCTATATGGCTACACCTTC.

This clonotype was picked up many times. The chain links TRBV6-5 to TRBJ2-7; possibly TRBD2 for D (6 bases). The CDR3 covers 16 residues. The germline V gene has CDR1 MNHEY and CDR2 SVGAGI. V was pared by 4 bases and J by 0 bases, with 16 bases between. The CDR3 region is CASSSRVSGRSYEQYF. The CDR3 region has the DNA TGTGCCAGCAGTTCTCGGGTTAGCGGTCGCTCCTACGAGCAGTACTTC.

There are many counts of this clonotype. The chain has TRBV15 and TRBJ2-3; D remains unclear. Germline V gives CDR1 LNHNV, CDR2 YYDKDF (reference sequence). This CDR3 contains 15 residues. Deletions cut 3 bases from V and 0 bases from J, with 10 bases between. The CDR3 loop reads CATSSPRTSTDTQYF. CDR3 nucleotide sequence: TGTGCCACCAGCAGCCCCCGGACGAGCACAGATACGCAGTATTTT. The variable domain in full, with the rest retrieved from reference TRBV15 and TRBJ2-3, is DAMVIQNPRYQVTQFGKPVTLSCSQTLNHNVMYWYQQKSSQAPKLLFHYYDKDFNNEADTPDNFQSRRPNTSFCFLDIRSPGLGDTAMYLCATSSPRTSTDTQYFGPGTRLTVL.

This clonotype was observed many times. The CDR3 coding sequence is TGTGCCAGCTCAACGCAGGACTGGAGAGAGACCCAGTACTTC. Amino acid sequence: CASSTQDWRETQYF. The chain links TRBV18 to TRBJ2-5; D might be TRBD2 (5 bases). The CDR3 totals 14 residues. The V gene's germline CDR1 is KGHSH and CDR2 LQKENI. V was clipped by 5 bases and J by 4 bases, with 14 bases between them.